The 22 T cell receptor beta chains below come from one sample, sequenced in a study of brain T cells in children with intractable seizures. This table comes from immunoSEQ multiplex PCR, and its TCRdb copy is limited to in-frame clones, with some not included. Among thousands of clones listed, roughly 73% were seen once. Only cases whose brain tissue showed the highest T cell transcript signatures were sequenced. The specimen comprised resected brain tissue, sampled at surgery. All receptors come from a boy younger than two with tuberous sclerosis and intractable seizures.

To note about this clone: Other DNA sequences within the sample encode an identical CDR3. Here the CDR3 reads CASSLGDYGYTF. The CDR3 DNA follows: TGTGCCAGCAGCTTAGGAGATTATGGCTACACCTTC. This chain uses TRBV7-6 with TRBJ1-2; D uncertain. Germline values: CDR1 SGHVS, CDR2 FNYEAQ. With 1 base removed from V and 5 bases from J, the gap between germline ends came to 5 bases. The CDR3 is 12 amino acids.

The CDR3 DNA is TGTGCCAGCAGTGAAGAGGGACATAGGGGTTCACCCCTCCACTTT. This gives the protein CASSEEGHRGSPLHF. This chain joins TRBV2 and TRBJ1-6; a possible D gene is TRBD1 (6 bases). V was shortened by 1 base and J by 9 bases, with 13 bases between the two germline ends. The germline CDR1 and CDR2 sequences are SNHLY and FYNNEI. The CDR3 sequence is 15 residues long.

The V gene is TRBV19, the J gene TRBJ2-7; either TRBD1 or TRBD2 may supply D (6 bases each). The CDR3 loop spans 13 amino acids. Trimming removed 3 bases from V and 9 bases from J, with 15 bases in between. CDR1 is LNHDA, CDR2 SQIVND, per germline (reference sequence). The DNA of the CDR3 is TGTGCCAGTAGTATCTCGACAGGAGGGAGGCAGTACTTC. It translates to CASSISTGGRQYF.

The sample holds one count of this clone. The gene calls are TRBV29-1 and TRBJ1-1, with 9 bases fitting TRBD1. Germline loops: CDR1 SQVTM, CDR2 ANQGSEA. V dropped 8 bases and J dropped 4; count of bases not matched to a gene: 8. The CDR3 totals 13 residues. The CDR3 DNA is TGCAGCTCCAACAGGGGGCTTGGCACTGAAGCTTTCTTT. Protein sequence: CSSNRGLGTEAFF.

This chain uses TRBV13 with TRBJ2-1; D ambiguous. The CDR3 loop spans 12 amino acids. V lost 5 bases and J 4 bases, leaving 6 bases between the germline ends. CDR1 is PRHDT, CDR2 FYEKMQ, per germline (reference sequence). The CDR3 region has the DNA TGTGCCAGCAGCCCACGATACAATGAGCAGTTCTTC. It yields the protein CASSPRYNEQFF.

This sequence joins TRBV4-2 and TRBJ2-7; perhaps TRBD1 as D (5 bases). Trimming stripped 0 bases from V and 7 bases from J, with 16 bases between. CDR1 and CDR2 (germline): LGHNA, YNFKEQ. The CDR3 spans 15 residues. For the CDR3, the DNA is TGTGCCAGCAGCCAAGATCTCTGGGCAGGGTCGGAGCAGTACTTC. Translation gives CASSQDLWAGSEQYF.

This clone has just a few counts. Other DNA sequences in the same sample also yield this CDR3. This chain links TRBV4-1 with TRBJ2-7; TRBD2 matches 10 bases. Trimming cost V 0 bases and J 4 bases; bases outside gene matches: 3. Germline V gene lookup returns CDR1 MGHRA and CDR2 YSYEKL. The CDR3 loop spans 15 amino acids. The CDR3, as DNA: TGCGCCAGCAGCCAAGATAGCGGGGGGTTTTACGAGCAGTACTTC. Translation: CASSQDSGGFYEQYF.

A few counts support this clone. The J gene is TRBJ2-1, the V gene TRBV14; no clear D. V was shortened by 4 bases and J by 4 bases, with 14 bases between the two germline ends. The CDR3 extends over 15 amino acids. Looked up from germline, CDR1 is SGHDN and CDR2 is FVKESK. CDR3 sequence: CASSPAGQSYNEQFF. CDR3 sequence (DNA): TGTGCCAGCAGCCCGGCCGGGCAGTCTTACAATGAGCAGTTCTTC. Full variable domain (rest looked up from reference TRBV14 and TRBJ2-1): EAGVTQFPSHSVIEKGQTVTLRCDPISGHDNLYWYRRVMGKEIKFLLHFVKESKQDESGMPNNRFLAERTGGTYSTLKVQPAELEDSGVYFCASSPAGQSYNEQFFGPGTRLTVL.

The rearrangement joins TRBV7-2 to TRBJ2-3, with 10 nucleotides matching TRBD2. This CDR3 has 15 amino acids. V gave up 5 bases and J gave up 8 bases; unmatched junction bases: 10. Germline V gives CDR1 SGHTA, CDR2 FQGNSA. CDR3 sequence: CASSISGGSTSTQYF. The CDR3 coding sequence is TGTGCCAGCAGCATTAGCGGGGGGTCTACATCTACGCAGTATTTT.

The chain uses TRBV3-1 (or the pseudogene TRBV3-2) and TRBJ1-4; D is ambiguous. V was clipped by 0 bases and J by 0 bases, with 8 bases between them. The CDR3 extends over 16 amino acids. Germline CDR1 is LGHDT and CDR2 is YNNKEL (reference sequence). Here the CDR3 reads CASSQDDTATNEKLFF. The CDR3 region has the DNA TGTGCCAGCAGCCAAGATGACACCGCAACTAATGAAAAACTGTTTTTT.

The rearrangement uses TRBV12-3 or TRBV12-4 and TRBJ2-3, with D uncertain. CDR3 size: 12 residues. V dropped 6 bases and J dropped 6 bases, with 10 bases sitting between them. The DNA of the CDR3 is TGTGCCAGCAGCCTCAAGCCCGATACGCAGTATTTT. Its protein is CASSLKPDTQYF.

The chain combines TRBV5-1 with TRBJ2-7, with D possibly being TRBD1 (6 bases). Trimming took 4 bases from V and 5 from J, leaving 19 bases between them. The CDR3 is made up of 15 amino acids. Germline V gives CDR1 SGHRS, CDR2 YFSETQ. CDR3 amino acids: CASSPQGLASHEQYF. The CDR3, as DNA: TGCGCCAGCAGCCCACAGGGCCTCGCTTCGCACGAGCAGTACTTC.

This clone was detected only once. This CDR3 is CASSLAPRNEQFF. For the CDR3, the DNA is TGTGCCAGCAGCTTAGCGCCGAGGAATGAGCAGTTCTTC. The chain carries TRBV7-2 and TRBJ2-1; D not resolved. Germline V gene sequence: CDR1 SGHTA, CDR2 FQGNSA. V dropped 0 bases and J dropped 7 bases, with 7 bases sitting between them. The CDR3 covers 13 residues.

This rearrangement joins TRBV18 to TRBJ1-2; TRBD1 matches at 8 bases. Trimming removed 8 bases from V and 1 base from J; junction bases left unmatched: 6. CDR1 and CDR2 (germline): KGHSH, LQKENI. There are 14 residues in the CDR3. The DNA for the CDR3 is TGTGCCAGCCAAAGGACAGGGAATAACTATGGCTACACCTTC. Translating it yields CASQRTGNNYGYTF.

V usage is TRBV5-6 and J usage is TRBJ1-1; 7 bases map to TRBD1. This CDR3 region has 16 residues. V gave up 0 bases and J gave up 4 bases; unmatched junction bases: 9. CDR1 SGHDT and CDR2 YYEEEE come from the germline V gene. Here the CDR3 DNA reads TGTGCCAGCAGCTTGGTGGCAGGGGGAAAGAGCACTGAAGCTTTCTTT. Its translation is CASSLVAGGKSTEAFF.

V and J are TRBV13 and TRBJ2-7; the match to TRBD1 covers 8 bases. Germline-derived CDR1 and CDR2 are PRHDT and FYEKMQ (reference sequence). The CDR3 totals 12 residues. The V gene end was trimmed by 6 bases and the J gene end by 5 bases; junction bases not matched to a gene: 3. CDR3: CASSLTGDEQYF. CDR3 nucleotide sequence: TGTGCCAGCAGTTTGACAGGGGACGAGCAGTACTTC.

The V call is TRBV25-1, the J call TRBJ1-1, with D tentatively TRBD1 (5 bases). The CDR3 has 13 amino acids. The V and J ends lost 4 bases and 9 bases respectively, with 15 bases between them. The germline V gene encodes CDR1 MGHDK and CDR2 SYGVNS. The CDR3 reads CASSGATGPQAFF. The CDR3, as DNA: TGTGCCAGCAGTGGGGCAACGGGACCCCAAGCTTTCTTT.

The V call is TRBV24-1, the J call TRBJ2-6; no definite D call. Trimming took off 0 bases at V and 2 bases at J, with 4 bases between the two ends. Germline-derived CDR1 and CDR2 are KGHDR and SFDVKD. There are 15 residues in the CDR3. The CDR3 loop is CATSDLGAGANVLTF. DNA of the CDR3: TGTGCCACCAGTGATTTGGGGGCTGGGGCCAACGTCCTGACTTTC.

The chain uses TRBV27 and TRBJ1-2; D is possibly TRBD1 (5 bases). CDR1 is MNHEY, CDR2 SMNVEV, per germline (reference sequence). CDR3 length equals 15 residues. The V and J ends lost 2 bases and 3 bases respectively, with 13 bases between them. The CDR3 protein is CASSLGTGGHYGYTF. The CDR3 DNA reads as TGTGCCAGCAGTTTAGGTACAGGAGGACACTATGGCTACACCTTC.

By share, this clone ranks as large (0.1 to 1%). This chain links TRBV30 with TRBJ1-1; the match to TRBD1 covers 7 bases. Germline V gives CDR1 GTSNPN, CDR2 SVGIG (reference sequence). V lost 0 bases to trimming and J lost 11 bases; unmatched junction nucleotides: 9. CDR3 length: 13 amino acids. For the CDR3, the DNA is TGTGCCTGGAGTGTCGAGCAGGGACAGCGGGCTTTCTTT. Translating gives CAWSVEQGQRAFF.

The J gene is TRBJ2-5, the V gene TRBV3-1 (or the pseudogene TRBV3-2); D may be TRBD2 (6 bases). This CDR3 region has 13 residues. Trimming pared 2 bases from V and 5 bases from J, leaving 9 bases between. Germline values: CDR1 LGHDT, CDR2 YNNKEL (reference sequence). The CDR3 reads CASSQRGGETQYF. For the CDR3, the DNA is TGTGCCAGCAGCCAAAGGGGAGGCGAGACCCAGTACTTC.

The chain carries TRBV7-8 and TRBJ1-4, with D uncertain. CDR3 length: 14 amino acids. Germline assignment: CDR1 SGHVS and CDR2 FQNEAQ. V gave up 5 bases and J gave up 3 bases, with 10 bases separating them. The CDR3 spells CASSPGVANEKLFF. CDR3 DNA: TGTGCCAGCAGCCCGGGAGTAGCTAATGAAAAACTGTTTTTT. Full variable domain (remainder filled in from reference TRBV7-8 and TRBJ1-4): GAGVSQSPRYKVAKRGQDVALRCDPISGHVSLFWYQQALGQGPEFLTYFQNEAQLDKSGLPSDRFFAERPEGSVSTLKIQRTQQEDSAVYLCASSPGVANEKLFFGSGTQLSVL.